This T cell receptor beta chain was identified in a study of T cell repertoires in cytomegalovirus infection. Germline loops: CDR1 SGHVS, CDR2 FQNEAQ. This CDR3 is 17 amino acids long. With V trimmed by 0 bases and J by 5 bases, 8 bases remained unmatched. TCRdb analysed the reads with MiXCR anew, one entry per CDR3 protein. The sample holds approximately 750,000 distinct CDR3 sequences; 35% to 45% are singletons and the top ten take about 2.8%. This clonotype was seen many times. The chain uses TRBV7-8 and TRBJ2-2; 8 bases are a match to TRBD2. Material: PBMCs. This TCR came from a human donor in good health (CMV status not recorded). Some clones in this sample may be carry-over from other donors' samples. For the CDR3, the DNA is TGTGCCAGCAGCTTAGCCCCCCCGGGGGGGCAGACCGGGGAGCTGTTTTTT. Translated, it gives CASSLAPPGGQTGELFF.